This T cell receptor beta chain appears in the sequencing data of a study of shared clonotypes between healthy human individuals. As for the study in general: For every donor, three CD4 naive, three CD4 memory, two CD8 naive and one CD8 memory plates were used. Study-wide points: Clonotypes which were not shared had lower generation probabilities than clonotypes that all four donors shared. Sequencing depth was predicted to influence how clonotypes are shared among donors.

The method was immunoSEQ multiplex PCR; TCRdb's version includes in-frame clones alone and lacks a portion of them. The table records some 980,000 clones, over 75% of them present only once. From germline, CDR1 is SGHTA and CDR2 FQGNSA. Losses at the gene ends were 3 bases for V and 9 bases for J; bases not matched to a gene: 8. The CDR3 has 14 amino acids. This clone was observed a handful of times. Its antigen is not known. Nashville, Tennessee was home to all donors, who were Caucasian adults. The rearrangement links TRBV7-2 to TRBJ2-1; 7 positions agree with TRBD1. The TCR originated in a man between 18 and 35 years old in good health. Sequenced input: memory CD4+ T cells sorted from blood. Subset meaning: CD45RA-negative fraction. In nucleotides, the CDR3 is TGTGCCAGCAGCTTGACAGGGCGTGTGGGTGAGCAGTTCTTC. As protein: CASSLTGRVGEQFF.